One sample yielded the 2 T cell receptor beta chains listed below, sequenced in a study of regulatory T cells in long-lasting Graves disease. The sample's time point: persistent/refractory GD, antithyroid drugs over 5 years with positive TRAb. RNA isolated from PBMCs was used to make the TCR library. With iRepertoire HTBI primers and Arm-PCR of CDR3 regions, TCR beta libraries were built. TCRdb ran MiXCR on the multiplex PCR reads and lists one entry per CDR3 protein. The table has a few hundred thousand distinct CDR3 sequences, less than 25% seen once. Specimen: peripheral blood mononuclear cells (PBMCs), collected when the disease was refractory, from a patient treated with antithyroid drugs. Receptors were obtained from a female donor with Graves disease.

This clonotype was counted ten times or more. At one of its ends the junction is not consistent with the germline gene, which may arise from a read error. The rearrangement uses TRBV20-1 and TRBJ1-4; 7 positions match TRBD1. The CDR3 extends over 14 amino acids. CDR1 DFQATT and CDR2 SNEGSKA come from the germline V gene (reference sequence). CDR3 amino acids: CSARGTATNEKLFF. The CDR3 coding sequence is TGCAGTGCCAGAGGGACAGCAACTAATGAAAAACTGTTTTTT.

This clonotype was seen at least ten times. This chain connects TRBV12-3 or TRBV12-4 to TRBJ1-1, with 9 bases lining up with TRBD1. CDR3 length: 15 amino acids. Losses at the gene ends were 4 bases for V and 4 bases for J; bases not matched to a gene: 7. In DNA, the CDR3 is TGTGCCAGCAGTTGGGGGACAGGGTTGGGCACTGAAGCTTTCTTT. The encoded protein is CASSWGTGLGTEAFF.